Listed below are T cell receptor beta chains from one sample, sequenced in a study of T cells in localized non-small cell lung cancer. Repertoires were generated with immunoSEQ multiplex PCR, while TCRdb's copy carries only in-frame clones and drops some. Of approximately 28,000 clones detected, around 90% appear once; the ten largest clones hold 4% to 4.5%. This specimen consisted of peripheral blood mononuclear cells, obtained before any cancer treatment. These receptor sequences come from a woman aged 40 to 75 with stage III lung adenocarcinoma. Both conserved end residues are part of each CDR3. Rows give clone size only sometimes, using once, few, many, or a class for an expanded clone.

J gene | V gene | clone size | CDR3 protein
TRBJ2-3 | TRBV30 | . | CAWSAKWDSTDTQYF
TRBJ2-2 | TRBV30 | . | CAWSRGDWPGELFF
TRBJ2-1 | TRBV7-7 | . | CASSPRGVNEQFF
TRBJ1-1 | TRBV7-8 | . | CASSLKRGTRNTEAFF
TRBJ2-1 | TRBV11-3 | few | CASSLGREYSYNEQFF
TRBJ1-2 | TRBV28 | . | CASSPTGYYGYTF
TRBJ1-6 | TRBV5-4 | few | CASTPDQPGQGSPLHF
TRBJ2-2 | TRBV11-3 | once | CASSPGTAIGELFF
TRBJ1-2 | TRBV6-1 | . | CASSEDPDRVDGYTF
TRBJ2-2 | TRBV7-9 | . | CASSPRGGTGELFF
TRBJ2-4 | TRBV6-5 | . | CASSYGGGGIQYF
TRBJ2-1 | TRBV5-1 | . | CASSSGSSGVYNEQFF
TRBJ2-7 | TRBV19 | once | CASSIRGTTYEQYF
TRBJ1-1 | TRBV9 | . | CASSVAPLTEIEAFF
TRBJ2-5 | TRBV28 | . | CASSSPAGAETQYF
TRBJ2-5 | TRBV10-2 | . | CASSLPGGETQYF
TRBJ1-1 | TRBV2 | . | CASSEQPLATEAFF
TRBJ2-7 | TRBV18 | few | CASSLRTSASYEQYF
TRBJ1-1 | TRBV6-8 | . | CASSAGGVNTEAFF
TRBJ1-1 | TRBV5-1 | few | CASSLASSNTEAFF
TRBJ1-2 | TRBV7-2 | . | CASSLEGRAGYTF
TRBJ1-2 | TRBV10-3 | . | CAISVSSGQSYGYTF
TRBJ2-7 | TRBV29-1 | . | CSVGRTGGSYEQYF
TRBJ2-1 | TRBV10-3 | . | CAISGRSDSASSYNEQFF